The rows below give T cell receptor beta chains drawn from one sample of a study of early T cells in non-severe SARS-CoV-2 infection. MiXCR was run by TCRdb on the 5' RACE reads, yielding one entry per CDR3 protein. The table has more than 65,000 distinct CDR3 sequences, about 13% seen once. Specimen: whole blood. The receptor set was obtained from an adult who was a healthcare worker with PCR-confirmed SARS-CoV-2 infection or an uninfected control (not recorded which). The CDR3 runs from the conserved cysteine through the conserved F or W. Each record gives: V gene, J gene, D gene, clone size, CDR3 length, CDR3 DNA, CDR3 protein. The D gene is left open where the match is weak. The listing skips clone size in some rows; elsewhere it reads once, few, many or a size class.

v_gene: TRBV12-3/TRBV12-4
j_gene: TRBJ2-6
d_gene: TRBD1
abundance: many
len: 17
CDR3nt: TGTGCCAGCAGTCGCGGACAGGGAAGTTCTGGGGCCAACGTCCTGACTTTC
CDR3aa: CASSRGQGSSGANVLTF

v_gene: TRBV15
j_gene: TRBJ2-1
d_gene: TRBD2
abundance: few
len: 15
CDR3nt: TGTGCCACCAGCACGAGGACTAGCTCGACGAATGAGCAGTTCTTC
CDR3aa: CATSTRTSSTNEQFF

v_gene: TRBV29-1
j_gene: TRBJ2-5
d_gene: TRBD1
abundance: many
len: 12
CDR3nt: TGCAGCGTTGGTCAGGGGGAAGAGACCCAGTACTTC
CDR3aa: CSVGQGEETQYF

v_gene: TRBV20-1
j_gene: TRBJ2-2
d_gene: TRBD2
abundance: NA
len: 20
CDR3nt: TGCAGTGCCGCCCCTTTTCCGGGACTAGCGGGGGGCTCGAACACCGGGGAGCTGTTTTTT
CDR3aa: CSAAPFPGLAGGSNTGELFF

v_gene: TRBV4-2
j_gene: TRBJ2-5
d_gene: NA
abundance: few
len: 16
CDR3nt: TGTGCCAGCAGCCAACGTCCTACTAACGGGGGCGAGACCCAGTACTTC
CDR3aa: CASSQRPTNGGETQYF

v_gene: TRBV7-2
j_gene: TRBJ1-2
d_gene: NA
abundance: many
len: 14
CDR3nt: TGTGCCAGCAGCGGAACATTACAGGGCTTTGGCTACACCTTC
CDR3aa: CASSGTLQGFGYTF

v_gene: TRBV6-6
j_gene: TRBJ2-7
d_gene: TRBD2
abundance: many
len: 14
CDR3nt: TGTGCCAGCAGTCTAGCGGGGGGGATCTACGAGCAGTACTTC
CDR3aa: CASSLAGGIYEQYF

v_gene: TRBV20-1
j_gene: TRBJ1-4
d_gene: NA
abundance: few
len: 14
CDR3nt: TGCAGTGCTAGAGCGCCGGGGCTTAATGAAAAACTGTTTTTT
CDR3aa: CSARAPGLNEKLFF

v_gene: TRBV11-2
j_gene: TRBJ1-1
d_gene: TRBD1
abundance: many
len: 14
CDR3nt: TGTGCCAGCAGCCCTGACAGGGTGAACACTGAAGCTTTCTTT
CDR3aa: CASSPDRVNTEAFF

v_gene: TRBV6-2/TRBV6-3
j_gene: TRBJ2-7
d_gene: NA
abundance: NA
len: 13
CDR3nt: TGTGCCACCTCTACCCAGGAACCCTACGAGCAGTACTTC
CDR3aa: CATSTQEPYEQYF

v_gene: TRBV29-1
j_gene: TRBJ1-5
d_gene: NA
abundance: NA
len: 12
CDR3nt: TGCAGCGCAGGGGTGAGCAATCAGCCCCAGCATTTT
CDR3aa: CSAGVSNQPQHF

v_gene: TRBV12-3/TRBV12-4
j_gene: TRBJ2-2
d_gene: NA
abundance: many
len: 15
CDR3nt: TGTGCCAGCAGTCCAAATAGGGGTGGGACCGGGGAGCTGTTTTTT
CDR3aa: CASSPNRGGTGELFF

v_gene: TRBV28
j_gene: TRBJ2-7
d_gene: TRBD2
abundance: NA
len: 15
CDR3nt: TGTGCCAGCAGTTCGACTAGCGGGAGGAAGGGCGAGCAGTACTTC
CDR3aa: CASSSTSGRKGEQYF